What follows are 24 T cell receptor beta chains derived from one specimen sequenced in a study of spatial heterogeneity in lung cancer. MiXCR, applied by TCRdb to the 5' RACE reads, yields one record per CDR3 protein. The repertoire holds approximately 21,000 distinct CDR3 sequences, with 3% to 4% as singletons. Time point given: sample taken at primary tumor resection. Unsorted whole RNA of tumor, nontumor lung or frozen PBMC was sequenced. The input for sequencing was PBMCs, taken at surgery. The receptors stem from a female donor with early-stage non-small cell lung cancer.

This clonotype was observed many times. CDR3 amino acids: CATSQLLRNEQFF. The CDR3 DNA reads as TGCGCCACCTCCCAGTTACTGCGCAATGAGCAGTTCTTC. This sequence joins TRBV5-1 and TRBJ2-1; D not resolved. The CDR3 runs 13 residues. V gave up 9 bases and J gave up 6 bases, with 16 bases separating them. Germline V lookup: CDR1 SGHRS, CDR2 YFSETQ.

This clonotype came up many times. This chain links TRBV5-1 with TRBJ2-7; 8 positions agree with TRBD1. The germline V gene has CDR1 SGHRS and CDR2 YFSETQ. V shed 1 base and J 2 bases; nucleotides not matched to a gene: 2. This CDR3 is 14 amino acids long. CDR3 in DNA: TGCGCCAGCAGCTTGTCAGGGGGCCCCTACGAGCAGTACTTC. Its translation: CASSLSGGPYEQYF.

The sample holds many counts of this clonotype. This chain connects TRBV28 to TRBJ2-7, with 9 bases aligning to TRBD2. The CDR3 spans 14 residues. Unmatched junction bases numbered 5, after V lost 4 bases and J lost 4 bases. Germline CDR1 MDHEN, CDR2 SYDVKM. The CDR3 loop reads CASSSLAGWYEQYF. As DNA, the CDR3 is TGTGCCAGCAGTTCCCTAGCGGGATGGTACGAGCAGTACTTC.

This clonotype was counted many times. The CDR3 sequence: CASSSARTDTQYF. Here the CDR3 DNA reads TGTGCCAGCAGCTCAGCCCGCACAGATACGCAGTATTTT. The V gene is TRBV7-3, the J gene TRBJ2-3; no clear D. Germline CDR1 is SGHTA and CDR2 is FQGTGA. Trimming shortened V by 4 bases and J by 1 base, and 6 bases separated the two germline ends. The CDR3 has 13 amino acids.

This clonotype was counted many times. The rearrangement links TRBV7-9 to TRBJ2-5, with 7 bases that match TRBD2. V lost 5 bases to trimming and J lost 5 bases; unmatched junction nucleotides: 8. Germline V CDR1 and CDR2: SEHNR, FQNEAQ (reference sequence). This CDR3 has 14 amino acids. This chain's CDR3 is CASSTGRGSETQYF. The CDR3 region has the DNA TGTGCCAGCAGCACGGGGCGCGGGAGTGAGACCCAGTACTTC.

The sample holds many counts of this clonotype. The chain carries TRBV7-9 and TRBJ2-1; 8 bases line up with TRBD2. V lost 5 bases, J lost 9 bases, and 12 bases stayed unmatched. CDR3 length: 15 residues. Germline CDR1 SEHNR, CDR2 FQNEAQ (reference sequence). DNA of the CDR3: TGTGCCAGCAGCCCGCAGAAGCGGGAGACTATTGAGCAGTTCTTC. This encodes CASSPQKRETIEQFF.

This clonotype was found many times. The CDR3 reads CASSSERMERADTQYF. CDR3 nucleotides: TGTGCCAGCAGTTCGGAACGAATGGAGAGGGCAGATACGCAGTATTTT. The chain carries TRBV6-1 and TRBJ2-3, with D possibly being TRBD2 (5 bases). The CDR3 has 16 amino acids. Germline CDR1 is MNHNS and CDR2 is SASEGT. The V end lost 5 bases, the J end lost 4 bases, and 19 bases lay between the germline ends.

In this sample, this clonotype turned up many times. V gene TRBV27 combines with J gene TRBJ2-1, with D perhaps TRBD2 (6 bases). The V end lost 6 bases, the J end lost 4 bases, and 13 bases lay between the germline ends. The germline CDR1 and CDR2 sequences are MNHEY and SMNVEV (reference sequence). This CDR3 is 14 amino acids long. The CDR3 DNA is TGTGCCAGCAGAATAGCGGTTAGTTACAATGAGCAGTTCTTC. Translating it yields CASRIAVSYNEQFF.

This clonotype turned up a few times. The CDR3 protein is CASSAQGVGRSGEAFF. The CDR3, as DNA: TGTGCCAGCAGTGCACAGGGGGTCGGGAGATCCGGTGAAGCTTTCTTT. This rearrangement joins TRBV27 to TRBJ1-1, with 8 bases fitting TRBD1. The trim removed 5 bases at V and 7 bases at J, leaving 15 bases unmatched. The CDR3 is 16 amino acids. CDR1 and CDR2 from the germline V gene are MNHEY and SMNVEV (reference sequence).

This clonotype showed up many times. The genes are TRBV5-8 and TRBJ1-5; D not resolved. V lost 0 bases to trimming and J lost 3 bases, with 22 bases between them. This CDR3 comprises 19 residues. The germline V gene has CDR1 SGHTS and CDR2 YDEGEE. The DNA for the CDR3 is TGTGCCAGCAGCTTGGCCGCTGTCCCTGGAAGCCTTAACAATCAGCCCCAGCATTTT. This encodes CASSLAAVPGSLNNQPQHF.

In this sample, this clonotype turned up many times. The chain uses TRBV28 and TRBJ1-1, with unresolved D. V lost 3 bases and J lost 0, with 8 bases in between. CDR1 is MDHEN and CDR2 is SYDVKM in the germline V gene. The CDR3 runs 14 residues. Written as DNA, the CDR3 is TGTGCCAGCAGTTTGGAGGGCCTGAACACTGAAGCTTTCTTT. Translated, it gives CASSLEGLNTEAFF.

This clonotype has at least ten counts. The chain carries TRBV6-5 and TRBJ2-7; D is uncertain. The germline V gene encodes CDR1 MNHEY and CDR2 SVGAGI. This CDR3 comprises 13 residues. The ends were cut back, 0 bases at V and 6 bases at J, with 9 bases in the middle. CDR3 DNA: TGTGCCAGCAGTTACTCGACTTTGGGCGAGCAGTACTTC. Its translation: CASSYSTLGEQYF.

This clonotype was detected many times. This chain connects TRBV19 to TRBJ1-1; D possibly corresponds to TRBD1 (6 bases). CDR3 length: 15 amino acids. Germline V lookup: CDR1 LNHDA, CDR2 SQIVND (reference sequence). V was pared by 7 bases and J by 5 bases, with 20 bases between. For the CDR3, the DNA is TGTGCCAGTACCACTGTCGGGGGCCGATTTACTGAAGCTTTCTTT. Protein: CASTTVGGRFTEAFF.

This clonotype was counted ten times or more. This chain links TRBV18 with TRBJ2-5; D is undetermined. Germline V gene sequence: CDR1 KGHSH, CDR2 LQKENI. The length of the CDR3 is 14 residues. V was pared by 2 bases and J by 2 bases, with 9 bases between. The CDR3 reads CASSPYGDQETQYF. The CDR3 nucleotides read TGTGCCAGCTCACCATACGGAGATCAAGAGACCCAGTACTTC.

This clonotype was detected ten times or more. The chain uses TRBV6-6 and TRBJ2-1; 8 nucleotides line up with TRBD1. Germline CDR1 and CDR2: MNHNY and SVGAGI (reference sequence). The CDR3 totals 16 residues. V gave up 8 bases and J gave up 8 bases; unmatched junction bases: 17. The CDR3 nucleotides read TGTGCCAGCCGGTCAGGGGGCTACGCGGGAATGGATGAGCAGTTCTTC. This codes for CASRSGGYAGMDEQFF.

Many counts were recorded for this clonotype. This sequence joins TRBV27 and TRBJ2-7; D is unclear. This CDR3 contains 16 residues. V was pared by 5 bases and J by 2 bases, with 19 bases between. CDR1 and CDR2 from the germline V gene are MNHEY and SMNVEV (reference sequence). Written as DNA, the CDR3 is TGTGCCAGCAGTACCCGGTGGAGCTTGGAAGCCTACGAGCAGTACTTC. This codes for CASSTRWSLEAYEQYF.

This clonotype was counted many times. V gene TRBV28 combines with J gene TRBJ2-7; perhaps TRBD1 as D (6 bases). The CDR3 length is 16 residues. Germline V lookup: CDR1 MDHEN, CDR2 SYDVKM. V was shortened by 3 bases and J by 4 bases, with 19 bases between the two germline ends. The CDR3: CASSFSWGRVGYEQYF. The CDR3 DNA is TGTGCCAGCAGTTTCAGCTGGGGGCGGGTTGGATACGAGCAGTACTTC.

This clonotype has just a few counts. This chain uses TRBV6-2 or TRBV6-3 with TRBJ2-6; D remains unclear. The V end was cut by 5 bases, the J end by 0 bases, with 8 bases between. The CDR3 contains 15 residues. Looked up from germline, CDR1 is MNHEY and CDR2 is SVGEGT. CDR3 residues: CASSLPSSGANVLTF. The CDR3 region has the DNA TGTGCCAGCAGTCTACCGAGCTCTGGGGCCAACGTCCTGACTTTC.

There are many counts of this clonotype. This chain links TRBV28 with TRBJ2-3; weak D call: TRBD2 (6 bases). V gave up 10 bases and J gave up 0 bases, with 11 bases separating them. The CDR3 consists of 13 residues. Germline assignment: CDR1 MDHEN and CDR2 SYDVKM. CDR3 in DNA: TGTGCCACTACTAGCCTCAGCACAGATACGCAGTATTTT. Amino acids: CATTSLSTDTQYF.

This clonotype was counted many times. This sequence joins TRBV4-2 and TRBJ2-1, with TRBD1 matching over 9 bases. CDR3 length equals 17 residues. Trimming took 1 base from V and 0 from J; bases not matched to a gene: 4. The germline CDR1 and CDR2 sequences are LGHNA and YNFKEQ. This CDR3 reads CASSQGTGGSSYNEQFF. CDR3 nucleotide sequence: TGTGCCAGCAGCCAAGGTACAGGGGGCAGCTCCTACAATGAGCAGTTCTTC.

This clonotype was observed at least ten times. The genes are TRBV5-5 and TRBJ2-6; D is perhaps TRBD1 (6 bases). Trimming took 4 bases from V and 4 from J, leaving 12 bases between them. Germline CDR1 is SGHKS and CDR2 is YYEKEE (reference sequence). The CDR3 runs to 15 residues. Here the CDR3 reads CASSKTGLGANVLTF. DNA of the CDR3: TGTGCCAGCAGCAAAACAGGGCTCGGGGCCAACGTCCTGACTTTC.

This clonotype has ten or more counts. The V and J genes are TRBV11-2 and TRBJ2-7; D unresolved. From germline, CDR1 is SGHAT and CDR2 FQNNGV. The CDR3 contains 11 residues. V shed 1 base and J shed 7 bases, with 5 bases lying between them. The CDR3 bases are TGTGCCAGCAGCTTAGGAACTGAGCAGTACTTC. It translates to CASSLGTEQYF.

This clonotype was counted many times. The chain uses TRBV12-3 or TRBV12-4 and TRBJ2-5; D is undetermined. V was trimmed by 6 bases and J by 4 bases, leaving 21 bases between them. The CDR3 length is 16 residues. CDR3 region: CASSTDPGPPGETQYF. Here the CDR3 DNA reads TGTGCCAGCAGCACCGATCCCGGGCCCCCGGGAGAGACCCAGTACTTC.

This clonotype was seen many times. The gene calls are TRBV2 and TRBJ2-7, with D perhaps matching TRBD1 (6 bases). CDR1 is SNHLY and CDR2 is FYNNEI in the germline V gene. V lost 7 bases, J lost 6 bases, and 22 bases lay in between. The CDR3 has 15 amino acids. The CDR3 protein is CASTPGDVLPGEQYF. The CDR3 DNA reads as TGTGCCAGCACCCCAGGGGACGTTCTCCCGGGCGAGCAGTACTTC.